The clone carrying this TCR beta chain was counted a few times. Antigen specificity is unknown. The sample originates from a study of identical twins. The study, taken as a whole, reports: Models predicted too little out-of-frame TCR alpha sharing in monozygotic twins.

A universal primer site was created by template switching, with the cDNA bearing unique molecular identifiers. TCRdb processed the 5' RACE reads anew with MiXCR; each CDR3 protein has one entry. The sample lists some 500,000 distinct CDR3 sequences, around 20% seen once, with roughly 0.91% in the top ten. The data also belong to a second study, concerning T cells expressing NK-cell markers.

Sequenced sample: CD4+ T cells sorted from blood. This receptor was taken from a woman younger than 30 in good health.

CDR3 in DNA: TGCAGTGCTAGCCCCGGGACAACTGGAGGCTATGGCTACACCTTC. It is translated as CSASPGTTGGYGYTF. The chain joins TRBV20-1 to TRBJ1-2, with D possibly TRBD1 on 6 matching bases. This CDR3 has 15 residues. Between the trimmed V and J ends, which lost 3 bases and 4 bases, there was a span of 18 bases. Germline V gene data show CDR1 as DFQATT and CDR2 as SNEGSKA (reference sequence).